This TCR beta chain was profiled in a study of T-cell reconstitution after alpha-beta-depleted transplantation in children. Trimming at V came to 3 bases and at J to 5 bases, leaving 5 bases not matched to a gene. The length of the CDR3 is 15 residues. In germline, CDR1 is MGHRA, CDR2 YSYEKL. This sample's TCRbeta library carried unique molecular identifier barcodes. TCRdb ran MiXCR on the PCR reads and lists one entry per CDR3 protein. The sample holds some 500,000 distinct CDR3 sequences, roughly 18% seen once. This clonotype was observed a few times. The clonotype originates from a human donor who donated a stem cell graft to a child with acute lymphoblastic leukemia. The sequencing used PBMCs from the stem cell graft donor, collected from the stem cell graft. The chain combines TRBV4-1 with TRBJ1-4, with 8 bases matching TRBD1. In DNA, the CDR3 is TGCGCCAGCAGCCAGCCACAGGGGGTAAATGAAAAACTGTTTTTT. Protein: CASSQPQGVNEKLFF.